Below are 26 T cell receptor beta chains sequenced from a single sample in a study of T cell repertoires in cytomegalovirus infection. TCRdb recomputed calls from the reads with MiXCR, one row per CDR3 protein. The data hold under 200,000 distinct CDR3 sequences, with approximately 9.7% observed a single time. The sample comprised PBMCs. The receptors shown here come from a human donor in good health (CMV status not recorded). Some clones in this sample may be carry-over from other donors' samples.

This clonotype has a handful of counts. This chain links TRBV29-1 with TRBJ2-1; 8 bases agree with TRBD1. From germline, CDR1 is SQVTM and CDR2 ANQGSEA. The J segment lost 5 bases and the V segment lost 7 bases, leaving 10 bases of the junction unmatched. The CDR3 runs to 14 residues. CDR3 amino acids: CSADRQGTHNEQFF. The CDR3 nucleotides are TGCAGCGCCGATCGACAGGGGACCCACAATGAGCAGTTCTTC.

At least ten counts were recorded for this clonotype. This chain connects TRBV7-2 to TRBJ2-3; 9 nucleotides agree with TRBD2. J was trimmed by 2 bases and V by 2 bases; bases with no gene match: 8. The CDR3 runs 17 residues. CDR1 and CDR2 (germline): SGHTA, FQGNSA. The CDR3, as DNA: TGTGCCAGCAGCTTACCCGAGCGGGGGGCCATCACAGATACGCAGTATTTT. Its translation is CASSLPERGAITDTQYF.

This CDR3 is CASRPGGVYGYTF. CDR3 nucleotides: TGTGCCAGCAGGCCAGGGGGCGTCTATGGCTACACCTTC. The chain recombines TRBV28 with TRBJ1-2; 8 nucleotides align to TRBD1. The CDR3 extends over 13 amino acids. Germline loops: CDR1 MDHEN, CDR2 SYDVKM. V lost 6 bases to trimming and J lost 4 bases; unmatched junction nucleotides: 4.

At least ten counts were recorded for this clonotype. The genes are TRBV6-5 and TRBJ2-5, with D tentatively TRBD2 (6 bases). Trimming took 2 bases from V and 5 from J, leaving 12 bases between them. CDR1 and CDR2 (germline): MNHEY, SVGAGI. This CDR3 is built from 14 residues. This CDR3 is CASSYASVGETQYF. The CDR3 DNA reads TGTGCCAGCAGTTACGCTAGCGTGGGCGAGACCCAGTACTTC.

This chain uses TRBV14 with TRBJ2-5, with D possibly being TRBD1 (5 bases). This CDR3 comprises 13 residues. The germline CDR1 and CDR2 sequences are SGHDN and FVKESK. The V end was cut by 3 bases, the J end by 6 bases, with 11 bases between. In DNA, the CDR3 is TGTGCCAGCAGCCAGAAAGGGGCCAAGACCCAGTACTTC. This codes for CASSQKGAKTQYF.

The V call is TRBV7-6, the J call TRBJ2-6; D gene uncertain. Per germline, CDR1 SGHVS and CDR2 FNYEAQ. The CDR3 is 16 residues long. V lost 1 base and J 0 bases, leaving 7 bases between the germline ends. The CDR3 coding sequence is TGTGCCAGCAGCTTAGAGACCCCCTCTGGGGCCAACGTCCTGACTTTC. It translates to CASSLETPSGANVLTF.

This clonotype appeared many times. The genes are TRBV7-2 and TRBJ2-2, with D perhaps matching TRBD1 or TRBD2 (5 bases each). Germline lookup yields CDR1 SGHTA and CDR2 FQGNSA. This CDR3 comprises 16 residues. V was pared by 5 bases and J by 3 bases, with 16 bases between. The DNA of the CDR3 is TGTGCCAGCAGCACAACGGGACGGCAACACACCGGGGAGCTGTTTTTT. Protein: CASSTTGRQHTGELFF.

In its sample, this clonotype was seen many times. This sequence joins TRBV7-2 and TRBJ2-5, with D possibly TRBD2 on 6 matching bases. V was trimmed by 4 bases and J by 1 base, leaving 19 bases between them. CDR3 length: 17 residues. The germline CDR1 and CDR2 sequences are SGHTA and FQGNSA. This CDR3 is CASSSQVGGGLQETQYF. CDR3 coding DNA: TGTGCCAGCAGCTCACAGGTCGGGGGAGGACTCCAAGAGACCCAGTACTTC.

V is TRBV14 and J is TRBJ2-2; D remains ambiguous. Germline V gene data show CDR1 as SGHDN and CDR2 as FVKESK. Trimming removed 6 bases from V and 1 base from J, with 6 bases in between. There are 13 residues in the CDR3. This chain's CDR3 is CASRWRNTGELFF. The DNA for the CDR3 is TGTGCCAGCAGATGGAGGAACACCGGGGAGCTGTTTTTT.

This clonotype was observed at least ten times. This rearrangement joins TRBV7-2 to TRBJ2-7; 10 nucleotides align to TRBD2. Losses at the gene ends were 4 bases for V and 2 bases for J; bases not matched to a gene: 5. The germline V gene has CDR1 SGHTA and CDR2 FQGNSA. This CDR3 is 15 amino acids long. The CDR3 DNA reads TGTGCCAGCAGCTACTCTAGCGGGAGCACCTACGAGCAGTACTTC. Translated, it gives CASSYSSGSTYEQYF.

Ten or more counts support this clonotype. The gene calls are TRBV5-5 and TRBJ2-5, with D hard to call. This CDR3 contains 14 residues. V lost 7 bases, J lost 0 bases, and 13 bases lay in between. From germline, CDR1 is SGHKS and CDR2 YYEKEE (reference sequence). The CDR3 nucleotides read TGTGCCAGCCAGCGTAAACAGTACCAAGAGACCCAGTACTTC. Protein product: CASQRKQYQETQYF.

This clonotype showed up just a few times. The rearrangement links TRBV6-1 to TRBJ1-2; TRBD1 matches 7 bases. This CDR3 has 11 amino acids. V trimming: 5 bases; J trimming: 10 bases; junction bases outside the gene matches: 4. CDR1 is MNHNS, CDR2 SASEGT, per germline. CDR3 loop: CASSRQGDYTF. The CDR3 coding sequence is TGTGCCAGCAGTCGGCAGGGGGACTACACCTTC.

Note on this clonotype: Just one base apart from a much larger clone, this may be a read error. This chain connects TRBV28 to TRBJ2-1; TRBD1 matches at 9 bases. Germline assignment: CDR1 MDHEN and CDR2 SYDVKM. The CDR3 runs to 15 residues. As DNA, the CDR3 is TGTACCAGCAGTTTTTCACAGGGGGCTATCAATGAGCAGTTCTTC. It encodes CTSSFSQGAINEQFF. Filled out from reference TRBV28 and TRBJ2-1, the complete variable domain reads DVKVTQSSRYLVKRTGEKVFLECVQDMDHENMFWYRQDPGLGLRLIYFSYDVKMKEKGDIPEGYSVSREKKERFSLILESASTNQTSMYLCTSSFSQGAINEQFFGPGTRLTVL.

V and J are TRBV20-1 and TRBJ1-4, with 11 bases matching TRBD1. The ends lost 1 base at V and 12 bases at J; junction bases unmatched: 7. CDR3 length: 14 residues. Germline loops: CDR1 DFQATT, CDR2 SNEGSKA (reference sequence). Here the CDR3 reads CSARAGQGVGELFF. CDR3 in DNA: TGCAGTGCTAGAGCGGGACAGGGGGTTGGAGAACTGTTTTTT.

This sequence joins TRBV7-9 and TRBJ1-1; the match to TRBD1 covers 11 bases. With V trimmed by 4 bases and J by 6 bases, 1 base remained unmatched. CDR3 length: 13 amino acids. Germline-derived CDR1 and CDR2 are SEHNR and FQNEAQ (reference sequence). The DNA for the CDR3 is TGTGCCAGCAGCTCGGACAGGGGGCCTGAAGCTTTCTTT. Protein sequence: CASSSDRGPEAFF.

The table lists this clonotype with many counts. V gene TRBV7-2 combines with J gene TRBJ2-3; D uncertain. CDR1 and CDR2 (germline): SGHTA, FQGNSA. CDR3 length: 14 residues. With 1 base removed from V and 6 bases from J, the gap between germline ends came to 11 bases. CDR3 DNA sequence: TGTGCCAGCAGCTTAGTCGGAAATACGGATACGCAGTATTTT. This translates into CASSLVGNTDTQYF.

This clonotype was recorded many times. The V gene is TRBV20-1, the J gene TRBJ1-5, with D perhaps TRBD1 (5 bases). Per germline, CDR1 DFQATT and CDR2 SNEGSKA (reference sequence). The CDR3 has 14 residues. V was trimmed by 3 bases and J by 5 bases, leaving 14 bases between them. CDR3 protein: CSARGTIVDQPQHF. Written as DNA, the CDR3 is TGCAGTGCTAGGGGGACGATCGTAGATCAGCCCCAGCATTTT.

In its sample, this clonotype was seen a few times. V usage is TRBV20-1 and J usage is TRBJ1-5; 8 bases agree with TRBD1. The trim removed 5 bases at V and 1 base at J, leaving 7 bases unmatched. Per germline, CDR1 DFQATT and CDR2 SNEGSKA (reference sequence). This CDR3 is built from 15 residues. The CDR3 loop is CSAPPGQASNQPQHF. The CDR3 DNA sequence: TGCAGTGCTCCTCCGGGACAGGCGAGCAATCAGCCCCAGCATTTT.

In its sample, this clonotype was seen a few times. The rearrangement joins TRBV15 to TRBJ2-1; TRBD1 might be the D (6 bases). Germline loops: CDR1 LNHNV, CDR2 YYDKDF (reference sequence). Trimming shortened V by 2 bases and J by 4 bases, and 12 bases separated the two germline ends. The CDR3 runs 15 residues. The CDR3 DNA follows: TGTGCCACCAGCAGACCGGGACAACAGTACAATGAGCAGTTCTTC. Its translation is CATSRPGQQYNEQFF.

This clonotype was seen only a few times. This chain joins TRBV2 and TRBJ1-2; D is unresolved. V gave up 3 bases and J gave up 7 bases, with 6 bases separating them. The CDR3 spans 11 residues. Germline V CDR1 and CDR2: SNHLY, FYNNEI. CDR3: CASSEEGGYTF. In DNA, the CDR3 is TGTGCCAGCAGTGAGGAAGGTGGCTACACCTTC.

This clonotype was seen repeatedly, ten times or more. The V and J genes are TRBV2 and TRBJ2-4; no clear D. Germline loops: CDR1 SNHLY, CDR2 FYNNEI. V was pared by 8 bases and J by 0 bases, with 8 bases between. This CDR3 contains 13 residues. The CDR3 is CASGVAAKNIQYF. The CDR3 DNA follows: TGTGCCAGCGGGGTAGCAGCCAAAAACATTCAGTACTTC. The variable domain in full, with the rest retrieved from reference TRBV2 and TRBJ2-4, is EPEVTQTPSHQVTQMGQEVILRCVPISNHLYFYWYRQILGQKVEFLVSFYNNEISEKSEIFDDQFSVERPDGSNFTLKIRSTKLEDSAMYFCASGVAAKNIQYFGAGTRLSVL.

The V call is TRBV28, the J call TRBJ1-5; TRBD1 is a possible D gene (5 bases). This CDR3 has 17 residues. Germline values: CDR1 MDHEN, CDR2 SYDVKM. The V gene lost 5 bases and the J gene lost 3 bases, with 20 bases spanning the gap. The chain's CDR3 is CASSEPLRDGYNQPQHF. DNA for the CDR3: TGTGCCAGCAGTGAGCCACTCCGGGACGGATACAATCAGCCCCAGCATTTT. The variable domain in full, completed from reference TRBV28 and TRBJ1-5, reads DVKVTQSSRYLVKRTGEKVFLECVQDMDHENMFWYRQDPGLGLRLIYFSYDVKMKEKGDIPEGYSVSREKKERFSLILESASTNQTSMYLCASSEPLRDGYNQPQHFGDGTRLSIL.

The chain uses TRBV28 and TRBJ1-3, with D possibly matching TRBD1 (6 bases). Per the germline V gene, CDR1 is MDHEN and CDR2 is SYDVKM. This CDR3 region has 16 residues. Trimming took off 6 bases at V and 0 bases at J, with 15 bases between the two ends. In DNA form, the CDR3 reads TGTGCCAGCAGGCTCCGGGACACTAGCTCTGGAAACACCATATATTTT. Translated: CASRLRDTSSGNTIYF.

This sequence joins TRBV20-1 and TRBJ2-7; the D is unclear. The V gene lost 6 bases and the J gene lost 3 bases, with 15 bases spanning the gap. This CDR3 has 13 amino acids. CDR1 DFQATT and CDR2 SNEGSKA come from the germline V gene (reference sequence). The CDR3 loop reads CSAPDDLGYEQYF. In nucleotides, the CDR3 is TGCAGTGCCCCGGACGACTTAGGCTACGAGCAGTACTTC.

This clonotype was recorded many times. CDR3 sequence (DNA): TGTGCCAGCAGCTACAACAGCTACGAGCAGTACGTC. Protein: CASSYNSYEQYV. The chain couples TRBV7-9 to TRBJ2-7; D is uncertain. V lost 4 bases and J 3 bases, leaving 7 bases between the germline ends. Germline CDR1 is SEHNR and CDR2 is FQNEAQ (reference sequence). This CDR3 is 12 amino acids long.

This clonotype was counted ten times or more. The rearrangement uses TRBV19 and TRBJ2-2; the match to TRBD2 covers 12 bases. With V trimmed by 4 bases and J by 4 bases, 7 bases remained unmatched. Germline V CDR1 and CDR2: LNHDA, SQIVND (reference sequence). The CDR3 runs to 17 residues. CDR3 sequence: CASSRSSGGASTGELFF. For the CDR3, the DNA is TGTGCCAGTAGTAGGTCTAGCGGGGGGGCCAGCACCGGGGAGCTGTTTTTT.